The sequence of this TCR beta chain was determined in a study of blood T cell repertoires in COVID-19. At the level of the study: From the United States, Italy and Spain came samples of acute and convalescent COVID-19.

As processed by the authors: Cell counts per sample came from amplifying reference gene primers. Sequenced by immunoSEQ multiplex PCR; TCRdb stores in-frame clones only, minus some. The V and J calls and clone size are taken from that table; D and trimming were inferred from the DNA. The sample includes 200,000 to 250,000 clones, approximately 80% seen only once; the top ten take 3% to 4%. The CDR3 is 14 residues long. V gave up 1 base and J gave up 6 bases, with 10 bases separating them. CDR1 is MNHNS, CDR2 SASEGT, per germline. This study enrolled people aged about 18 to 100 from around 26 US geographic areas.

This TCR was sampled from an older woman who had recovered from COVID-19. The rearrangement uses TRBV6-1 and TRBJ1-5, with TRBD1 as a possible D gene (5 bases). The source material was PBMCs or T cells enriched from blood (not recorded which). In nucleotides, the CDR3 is TGTGCCAGCAGTGAAGGCGGGGCGAGTCAGCCCCAGCATTTT. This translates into CASSEGGASQPQHF.